The following is a TCR beta chain sequence with its context. Antigen specificity is unknown. This sample was taken from a study of OX40 agonist ivuxolimab in advanced cancers. Study results and caveats: Clonal expansion was seen in CD4+ and CD8+ blood T cells by week 6 at 0.1 to 3.0 mg/kg.

CDR1 is MNHEY, CDR2 SVGAGI, per germline. CDR3 length: 13 amino acids. The V and J ends lost 5 bases and 6 bases respectively, with 14 bases between them. Sequenced by immunoSEQ multiplex PCR; TCRdb stores in-frame clones only, minus some. The sample includes approximately 10,000 clones, less than 90% of them seen just once. This chain joins TRBV6-5 and TRBJ2-7; perhaps D is TRBD1 or TRBD2 (6 bases each). The TCR was taken from an adult with an advanced solid tumor such as melanoma, head and neck, liver or kidney cancer. The specimen comprised CD4+ or CD8+ T cells sorted from blood, sampled in a trial of the OX40 agonist ivuxolimab. The CDR3 reads CASSRGPLSEQYF. The DNA of the CDR3 is TGTGCCAGCAGTCGGGGGCCTCTAAGCGAGCAGTACTTC.